This T cell receptor (beta chain) was obtained from a study of blood T cell repertoires in COVID-19. On the study more broadly: COVID-19 samples from acute and convalescent phases originated in the United States, Italy and Spain. T cells, B-cell-depleted T cells, or PBMCs supplied cDNA or gDNA.

CDR1 and CDR2 from the germline V gene are ENHRY and SYGVKD. Between the trimmed V and J ends, which lost 4 bases and 3 bases, there was a span of 9 bases. CDR3 length equals 13 residues. The cohort comprised adults aged 18 to 89 years residing in approximately 25 US areas. Source study methods: How many nucleated cells were present was estimated from reference gene primer amplification. Profiling relied on immunoSEQ multiplex PCR, and the TCRdb table lists in-frame clones only, not all of them. V and J calls and clone size follow that table, whereas D and trimming were derived from the DNA. Of some 200,000 clones listed, approximately 80% are singletons.

Input material: PBMCs or T cells enriched from blood (not recorded which). The TCR originated in a woman in her fifties or sixties who had recovered from COVID-19. The chain links TRBV10-3 to TRBJ1-2; tentatively, D is TRBD1 (6 bases). The CDR3 coding sequence is TGTGCCATCAGTGTAGGGGGGGACTATGGCTACACCTTC. This translates into CAISVGGDYGYTF.